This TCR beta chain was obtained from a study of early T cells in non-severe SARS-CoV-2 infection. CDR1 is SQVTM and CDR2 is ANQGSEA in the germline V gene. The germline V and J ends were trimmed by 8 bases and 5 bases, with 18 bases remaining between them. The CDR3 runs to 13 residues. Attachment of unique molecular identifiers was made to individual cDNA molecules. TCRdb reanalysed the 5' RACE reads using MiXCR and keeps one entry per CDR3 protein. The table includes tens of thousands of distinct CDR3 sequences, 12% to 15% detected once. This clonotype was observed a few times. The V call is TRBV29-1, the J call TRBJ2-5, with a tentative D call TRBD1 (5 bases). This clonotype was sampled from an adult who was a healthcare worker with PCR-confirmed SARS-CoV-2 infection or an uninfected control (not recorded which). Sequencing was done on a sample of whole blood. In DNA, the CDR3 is TGCAGCCTTTTGGCCCAGCAGGGCGAGACCCAGTACTTC. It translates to CSLLAQQGETQYF.